The sequence of this T cell receptor beta chain was determined in a study of blood T cells in healthy people across ages. Study findings and constraints: Per million T cells, TCR beta diversity dropped roughly linearly as age increased. Among long-lived donors, naive CD4+ cells were more numerous and diversity higher than in aged donors.

This clonotype was found a few times. Its antigen is unidentified. Alongside a J-beta primer mix, a sample-barcoded 5' primer served in a second PCR lasting roughly 6 to 11 cycles. TCRdb itself ran the 5' RACE reads through MiXCR, one entry per CDR3 protein. The repertoire has some 1.8 million distinct CDR3 sequences, 35% to 50% of them found once; the top ten carry about 23%. V lost 1 base, J lost 7 bases, and 16 bases lay in between. Per the germline V gene, CDR1 is LGHNA and CDR2 is YNFKEQ. The CDR3 contains 16 residues. Source material: blood. The clonotype was recovered from a human donor in good health. The rearrangement joins TRBV4-2 to TRBJ1-4, with a tentative D call TRBD1 (5 bases). This CDR3 is CASSQGPDGGSEKLFF. CDR3 sequence (DNA): TGTGCCAGCAGCCAAGGGCCCGACGGGGGGAGTGAAAAACTGTTTTTT.